Reported below is one TCR beta chain. The sample originates from a study of patients and donors after allogeneic stem cell transplantation. TCRdb passed the RT-PCR reads through MiXCR, listing each CDR3 protein once. This sample has about 110,000 distinct CDR3 sequences, with 35% to 45% found just once. This TCR was sampled from a human donor who was either an allogeneic HSCT recipient or a stem cell or donor lymphocyte infusion donor (not recorded which). It is not recorded whose cells these are; they may come from a transplant donor. Specimen: blood, either unsorted or a sorted T cell fraction (not recorded which).

The CDR3 DNA is TGTGCCAGCAGTTACTCTGGTCAAGGTTGGGCAACAGATACGCAGTATTTT. It translates to CASSYSGQGWATDTQYF. This chain joins TRBV6-6 and TRBJ2-3; D gene uncertain. Looked up from germline, CDR1 is MNHNY and CDR2 is SVGAGI (reference sequence). The V end lost 0 bases, the J end lost 3 bases, and 16 bases lay between the germline ends. There are 17 residues in the CDR3.